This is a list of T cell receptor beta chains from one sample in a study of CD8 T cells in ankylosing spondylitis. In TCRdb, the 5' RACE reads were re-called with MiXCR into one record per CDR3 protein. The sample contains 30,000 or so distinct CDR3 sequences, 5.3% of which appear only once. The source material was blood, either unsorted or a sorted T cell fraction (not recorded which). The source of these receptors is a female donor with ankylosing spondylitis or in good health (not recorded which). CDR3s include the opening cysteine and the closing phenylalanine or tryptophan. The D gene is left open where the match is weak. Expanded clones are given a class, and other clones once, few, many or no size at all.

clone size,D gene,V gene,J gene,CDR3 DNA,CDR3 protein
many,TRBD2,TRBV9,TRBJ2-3,TGTGCCAGCAGCGGCGGGAGGCACACAGATACGCAGTATTTT,CASSGGRHTDTQYF
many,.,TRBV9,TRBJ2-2,TGTGCCAGCAGCCCCAGACCCCGGGGACCAACCGGGGAGCTGTTTTTT,CASSPRPRGPTGELFF
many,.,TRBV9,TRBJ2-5,TGTGCCAGCAGCCGCCTTAGCGCGTCGTCACAAGAGACCCAGTACTTC,CASSRLSASSQETQYF
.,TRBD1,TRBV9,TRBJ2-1,TGTGCCAGCAGCGTAGGGACAGGGGAGGGTGAGCAGTTCTTC,CASSVGTGEGEQFF
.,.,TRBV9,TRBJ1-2,TGTGCCAGCAGCGTAGAGGATGAGCGATCCTATGGCTACACCTTC,CASSVEDERSYGYTF
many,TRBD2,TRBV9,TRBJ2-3,TGTGCCAGCAGCGGGAACAAGCGGGGCCGCACAGATACGCAGTATTTT,CASSGNKRGRTDTQYF
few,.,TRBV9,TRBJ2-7,TGTGCCAGCAGCGTAGATAGTAGTGGCTACGAGCAGTACTTC,CASSVDSSGYEQYF
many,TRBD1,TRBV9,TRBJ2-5,TGTGCCAGCAGCGTGGGAACAGGGGGCCGTCAAGAGACCCAGTACTTC,CASSVGTGGRQETQYF
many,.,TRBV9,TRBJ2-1,TGTGCCAGCAGCGTACTTGGCTCCACTAATGAGCAGTTCTTC,CASSVLGSTNEQFF
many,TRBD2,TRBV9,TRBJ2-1,TGTGCCAGCAGCGTAGCGCTAGCGGGAGAAGATGAGCAGTTCTTC,CASSVALAGEDEQFF
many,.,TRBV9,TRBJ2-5,TGTGCCAGCAGCCCCAGGAGTACAGTCCAAGAGACCCAGTACTTC,CASSPRSTVQETQYF
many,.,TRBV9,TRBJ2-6,TGTGCCAGCAGCCCCCGGGCAGGGGATGGTGGGGCCAACGTCCTGACTTTC,CASSPRAGDGGANVLTF
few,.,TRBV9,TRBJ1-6,TGTGCCAGCAGCGTATCAAGTGGGTCTTCACCCCTCCACTTT,CASSVSSGSSPLHF
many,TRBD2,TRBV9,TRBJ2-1,TGTGCCAGCGTCGGGGGTAGCGGGGCGGCTAGCTCCTACAATGAGCAGTTCTTC,CASVGGSGAASSYNEQFF
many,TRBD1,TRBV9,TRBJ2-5,TGTGCCAGCAGCCCCAGACAGGGATGGGAGACCCAGTACTTC,CASSPRQGWETQYF
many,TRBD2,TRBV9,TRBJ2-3,TGTGCCAGCAGCGTAGCAGGCGGGGGATCGGGGACAGATACGCAGTATTTT,CASSVAGGGSGTDTQYF
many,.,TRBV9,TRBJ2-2,TGTGCCAGCAGCGTAGAGGGAGCGCGGGGAGAGCTGTTTTTT,CASSVEGARGELFF
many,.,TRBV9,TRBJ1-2,TGTGCCAGCAGCACCGGGTCGGAAGGATATGGCTACACCTTC,CASSTGSEGYGYTF
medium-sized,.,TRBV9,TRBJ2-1,TGTGCCAGCAGGGAGCTGGGCTACAATGAGCAGTTCTTC,CASRELGYNEQFF
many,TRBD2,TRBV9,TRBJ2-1,TGTGCCAGCAGGCCGGGACTAGCGGACAATGAGCAGTTCTTC,CASRPGLADNEQFF
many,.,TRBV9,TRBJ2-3,TGTGCCAGCAGCTTGGGACGGGAGGATACGCAGTATTTT,CASSLGREDTQYF
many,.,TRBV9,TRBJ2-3,TGTGCCAGCAGCGTAGGCGGGGTGGATACGCAGTATTTT,CASSVGGVDTQYF
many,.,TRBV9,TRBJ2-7,TGTGCCAGCAGCCCTAGTCAGGACCACGAGCAGTACTTC,CASSPSQDHEQYF
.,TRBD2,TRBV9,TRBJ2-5,TGTGCCAGCAGCGTACTAGCGGGGGGGCCAAGGGAGACCCAGTACTTC,CASSVLAGGPRETQYF
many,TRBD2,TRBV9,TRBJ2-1,TGTGCCAGCAGCGTTAGCGGGAGCACCTACAATGAGCAGTTCTTC,CASSVSGSTYNEQFF
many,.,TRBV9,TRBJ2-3,TGTGCCAGCAGCGTATGGACAGCAGATACGCAGTATTTT,CASSVWTADTQYF
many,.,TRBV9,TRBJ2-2,TGTGCCAGCAGCGTAGTTGGTAGCGGAGGGCCCGGGGAGCTGTTTTTT,CASSVVGSGGPGELFF
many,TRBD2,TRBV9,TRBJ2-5,TGTGCCAGCAGTCCCGGACTAGCGGGAGCCGAGACCCAGTACTTC,CASSPGLAGAETQYF
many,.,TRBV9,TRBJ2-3,TGTGCCAGCAGCGTGCAGCGGTCCACAGATACGCAGTATTTT,CASSVQRSTDTQYF
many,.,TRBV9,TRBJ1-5,TGTGCCAGCAGCGTAGGGGGGGGGCAAGGTCAGCCCCAGCATTTT,CASSVGGGQGQPQHF
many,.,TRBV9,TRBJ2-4,TGTGCCAGCAGCGTAGCTAACGAGGGGTCCAAAAACATTCAGTACTTC,CASSVANEGSKNIQYF
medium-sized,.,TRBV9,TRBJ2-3,TGTGCCAGCAGCGTAATGTTTTGGGATAGCACAGATACGCAGTATTTT,CASSVMFWDSTDTQYF
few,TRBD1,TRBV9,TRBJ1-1,TGTGCCAGCAGCCATTCGGACAGGGGAGTCACTGAAGCTTTCTTT,CASSHSDRGVTEAFF
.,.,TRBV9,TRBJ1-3,TGTGCCAGCAGCGTAGGTCCACACAGGGATGCTGGAAACACCATATATTTT,CASSVGPHRDAGNTIYF
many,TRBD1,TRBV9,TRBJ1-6,TGTGCCAGCAGCGTAGCCGCGACAGGGGATTCACCCCTCCACTTT,CASSVAATGDSPLHF
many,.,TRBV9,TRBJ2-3,TGTGCCAGCAGCGTAGATGCGCAATCGGGGTCAGATACGCAGTATTTT,CASSVDAQSGSDTQYF
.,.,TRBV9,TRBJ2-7,TGTGCCAGCAGCGTAGACGCCAGCCCCTACGAGCAGTACTTC,CASSVDASPYEQYF
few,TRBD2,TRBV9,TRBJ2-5,TGTGCCAGCAGCCCGGGGACTAGCGGGAGCGGAGAGACCCAGTACTTC,CASSPGTSGSGETQYF
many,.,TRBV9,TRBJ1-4,TGTGCCAGCAGCGACCCGGTGGGGGGGCGCAGGTCTAATGAAAAACTGTTTTTT,CASSDPVGGRRSNEKLFF
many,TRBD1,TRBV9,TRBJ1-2,TGTGCCAGCAGTCCTCACCTCGGGACAGGGGGTGGCTACACCTTC,CASSPHLGTGGGYTF
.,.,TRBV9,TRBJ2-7,TGTGCCAGCAGCGCCGGCCCCCCACCTCGGGGAGGCGAGCAGTACTTC,CASSAGPPPRGGEQYF
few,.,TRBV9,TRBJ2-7,TGTGCCAGCAGCGTCCAAGGGGGGACATACGAGCAGTACTTC,CASSVQGGTYEQYF
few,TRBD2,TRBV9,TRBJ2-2,TGTGCCAGCAGCGTAGGTAGCGGGAGGAACACCGGGGAGCTGTTTTTT,CASSVGSGRNTGELFF
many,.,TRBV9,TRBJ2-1,TGTGCCAGCAGCGTATGGGAGGGACAATTCAATGAGCAGTTCTTC,CASSVWEGQFNEQFF
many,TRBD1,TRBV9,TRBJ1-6,TGTGCCAGCAGCGCCCGACAGGGAACTAATTCACCCCTCCACTTT,CASSARQGTNSPLHF
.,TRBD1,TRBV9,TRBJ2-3,TGTGCCAGCAGCGCTACAGGGGCAGATACGCAGTATTTT,CASSATGADTQYF
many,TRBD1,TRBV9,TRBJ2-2,TGTGCCAGCAGCCCAAGAGGGACAGGGGGCCAAACCGGGGAGCTGTTTTTT,CASSPRGTGGQTGELFF
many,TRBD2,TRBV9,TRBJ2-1,TGTGCCAGCAGCCTTACTAGCGCCAACAATGAGCAGTTCTTC,CASSLTSANNEQFF
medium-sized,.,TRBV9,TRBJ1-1,TGTGCCAGCAGCGTAGCGGGCGGGACTAAAGCTTTCTTT,CASSVAGGTKAFF
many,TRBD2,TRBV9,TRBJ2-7,TGTGCCAGCAGCACCCAAGCGGGAGGCCCCTACGAGCAGTACTTC,CASSTQAGGPYEQYF
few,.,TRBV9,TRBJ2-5,TGTGCCAGCAGCGTAGACTGGGAGGAGACCCAGTACTTC,CASSVDWEETQYF
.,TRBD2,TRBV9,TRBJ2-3,TGTGCCAGCAGCGTAGGCGGACTAGCGGAAGGGATTAGCACAGATACGCAGTATTTT,CASSVGGLAEGISTDTQYF
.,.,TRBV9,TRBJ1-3,TGTGCCAGCAGCGCCTTGGGAGGGCTTGGAAACACCATATATTTT,CASSALGGLGNTIYF
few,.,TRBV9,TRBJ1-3,TGTGCCAGCAGCCCAGGGTGGTCTGGAAACACCATATATTTT,CASSPGWSGNTIYF